The source of this T cell receptor (beta chain) is a study of blood T cells in healthy people across ages. The CDR3 consists of 14 residues. V was clipped by 1 base and J by 7 bases, with 11 bases between them. A second PCR, run for 7 to 11 cycles, used a sample-barcoded 5' primer plus a J-beta primer mix. TCRdb re-called the 5' RACE reads through MiXCR, storing one row per CDR3 protein. The sample gives around 1,000,000 distinct CDR3 sequences, 35% to 45% of which show up once; under 15% is in the top ten. The sample was blood. This rearrangement joins TRBV12-3 or TRBV12-4 to TRBJ1-5; D call uncertain. The TCR originated in a young man in good health. CDR3 residues: CASSLGGTEQPQHF. CDR3 DNA sequence: TGTGCCAGCAGTTTAGGGGGTACCGAACAGCCCCAGCATTTT.